These T cell receptor beta chains were read from a single sample in a study of beta chain features in type 1 diabetes. Clones were read by immunoSEQ multiplex PCR, and TCRdb kept only the in-frame ones, dropping some. This sample has 150,000 to 190,000 clones, with 10% found just once. Sequenced input: central memory CD4+ T cells from blood. Receptor source: a man aged 30-40 years with type 1 diabetes. Both conserved end residues are part of each CDR3. A D gene is named only where the DNA matches it firmly. Rows give clone size only sometimes, using once, few, many, or a class for an expanded clone.

>NA|NA|TRBV5-6|TRBJ2-1
CASSELGQTVYNEQFF
TGTGCCAGCAGCGAACTAGGACAGACGGTTTACAATGAGCAGTTCTTC
>NA|NA|TRBV7-2|TRBJ2-1
CASSSYYNEQFF
TGTGCCAGCAGCTCGTACTACAATGAGCAGTTCTTC
>TRBD1|NA|TRBV6-1|TRBJ2-7
CASLGDRTYEQYF
TGTGCCAGCTTGGGGGACAGAACCTACGAGCAGTACTTC
>TRBD2|few|TRBV2|TRBJ2-1
CASSWTSGRAIREQFF
TGTGCCAGCAGTTGGACTAGCGGGAGGGCCATACGGGAGCAGTTCTTC
>TRBD1|few|TRBV7-2|TRBJ2-7
CASSQVGAGGYEQYF
TGTGCCAGCAGCCAAGTGGGGGCAGGGGGCTACGAGCAGTACTTC
>NA|NA|TRBV29-1|TRBJ2-7
CSVQALRGSEQYF
TGCAGCGTTCAAGCCCTGAGGGGGTCCGAGCAGTACTTC
>TRBD2|few|TRBV4-2|TRBJ2-1
CASSQDRGLASNNEQFF
TGTGCCAGCAGCCAAGACCGGGGACTAGCGAGCAACAATGAGCAGTTCTTC
>TRBD1|few|TRBV5-4|TRBJ2-1
CASSFSQGERDEQFF
TGTGCCAGCAGCTTCTCCCAGGGGGAACGGGATGAGCAGTTCTTC
>TRBD2|NA|TRBV5-1|TRBJ2-1
CASSLVAGVREQFF
TGCGCCAGCAGCTTAGTAGCGGGAGTCAGGGAGCAGTTCTTC
>NA|NA|TRBV7-3|TRBJ2-2
CASSLAAGPSVSGELFF
TGTGCCAGCAGCTTAGCAGCGGGTCCCTCGGTATCCGGGGAGCTGTTTTTT
>NA|NA|TRBV6-6|TRBJ2-3
CASSYVTGTDTQYF
TGTGCCAGCAGTTATGTTACAGGGACAGATACGCAGTATTTT
>NA|few|TRBV9|TRBJ2-3
CASRPTGNPTDTQYF
TGTGCCAGCAGGCCAACCGGGAACCCCACAGATACGCAGTATTTT
>TRBD1|NA|TRBV7-2|TRBJ2-2
CASSFGQGAAGELFF
TGTGCCAGCAGCTTTGGGCAGGGGGCTGCCGGGGAGCTGTTTTTT
>NA|few|TRBV28|TRBJ2-4
CASSLRGFGKNIQYF
TGTGCCAGCAGTTTAAGGGGTTTTGGCAAAAACATTCAGTACTTC
>TRBD1|many|TRBV4-3|TRBJ1-4
CASSRGQTEKLFF
TGCGCCAGCAGCCGGGGACAGACGGAAAAACTGTTTTTT
>TRBD2|few|TRBV29-1|TRBJ2-1
CSVVGLAGGKDEQFF
TGCAGCGTTGTTGGCCTAGCGGGAGGGAAGGATGAGCAGTTCTTC
>TRBD2|few|TRBV13|TRBJ2-1
CASSPTSGRGGVDEQFF
TGTGCCAGCAGCCCGACTAGCGGGAGGGGAGGTGTGGATGAGCAGTTCTTC
>TRBD2|few|TRBV5-1|TRBJ2-1
CASSPGLADTLGNEQFF
TGCGCCAGCAGCCCCGGACTAGCGGACACCCTGGGGAATGAGCAGTTCTTC
>NA|few|TRBV5-4|TRBJ2-5
CASSLAGARETQYF
TGTGCCAGCAGCTTGGCAGGGGCGCGAGAGACCCAGTACTTC
>NA|NA|TRBV2|TRBJ2-1
CASSLVAGQQFF
TGTGCCAGCAGCTTGGTGGCGGGCCAGCAGTTCTTC
>TRBD1|NA|TRBV7-3|TRBJ2-1
CASSLTGTGIREQFF
TGTGCCAGCAGCTTAACAGGGACAGGGATTAGAGAGCAGTTCTTC
>NA|few|TRBV4-2|TRBJ2-5
CASSQDGGAPWETQYF
TGTGCCAGCAGCCAAGATGGCGGGGCACCCTGGGAGACCCAGTACTTC